This T cell receptor beta chain was sequenced during a study of blood T cell repertoires in COVID-19. For the study at large: COVID-19 samples, acute and convalescent, were from the United States, Italy and Spain.

Clones were sequenced by immunoSEQ multiplex PCR, and TCRdb holds only the in-frame ones, with some missing. In the table there are about 350,000 clones, over 75% of which are singletons. Trimming stripped 3 bases from V and 7 bases from J, with 22 bases between. The CDR3 is 16 amino acids. Per germline, CDR1 KGHSH and CDR2 LQKENI. J is TRBJ2-7 and V is TRBV18; weak D call: TRBD1 (6 bases). The source of this sequence is a woman aged 25 to 39 who had recovered from COVID-19. The sequenced sample was PBMCs or T cells enriched from blood (not recorded which). The chain's CDR3 is CASSPGAVTSPGEQYF. DNA of the CDR3: TGTGCCAGCTCACCGGGGGCTGTAACATCCCCCGGGGAGCAGTACTTC.